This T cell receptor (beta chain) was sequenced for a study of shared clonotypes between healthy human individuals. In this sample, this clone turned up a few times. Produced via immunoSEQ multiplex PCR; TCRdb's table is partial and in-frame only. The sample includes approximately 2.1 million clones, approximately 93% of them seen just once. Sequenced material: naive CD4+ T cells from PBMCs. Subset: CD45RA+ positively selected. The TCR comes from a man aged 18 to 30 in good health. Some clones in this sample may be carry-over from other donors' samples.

As DNA, the CDR3 is TGCAGTGGTCTTGTGAGAGAAGCTTTCTTT. It is translated as CSGLVREAFF. The chain combines TRBV20-1 with TRBJ1-1; D not certain. The V end was cut by 7 bases, the J end by 8 bases, with 11 bases between. Germline CDR1 reads DFQATT; CDR2 reads SNEGSKA (reference sequence). The CDR3 sequence is 10 residues long.